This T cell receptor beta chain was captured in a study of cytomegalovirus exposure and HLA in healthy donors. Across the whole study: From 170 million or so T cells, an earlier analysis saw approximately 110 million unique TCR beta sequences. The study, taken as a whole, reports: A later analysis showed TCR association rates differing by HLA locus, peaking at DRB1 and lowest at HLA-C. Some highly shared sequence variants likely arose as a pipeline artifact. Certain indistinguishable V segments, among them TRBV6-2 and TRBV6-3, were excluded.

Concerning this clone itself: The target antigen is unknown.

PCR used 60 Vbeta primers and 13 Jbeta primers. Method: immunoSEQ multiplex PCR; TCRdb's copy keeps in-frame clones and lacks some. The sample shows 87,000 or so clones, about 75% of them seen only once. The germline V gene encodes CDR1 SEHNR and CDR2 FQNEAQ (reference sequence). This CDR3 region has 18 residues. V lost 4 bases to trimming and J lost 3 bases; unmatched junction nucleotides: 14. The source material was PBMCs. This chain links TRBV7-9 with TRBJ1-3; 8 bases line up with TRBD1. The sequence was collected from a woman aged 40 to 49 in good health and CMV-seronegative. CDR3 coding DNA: TGTGCCAGCAGCTCCTCAATCAGGGGGCGGGATGGTGGAAACACCATATATTTT. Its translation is CASSSSIRGRDGGNTIYF.